This T cell receptor beta chain appears in the sequencing data of a study of blood T cell repertoires in COVID-19. On the study more broadly: Specimens from acute and convalescent COVID-19 originated in the United States, Italy and Spain.

In the authors' methods: Amplification of reference gene primers was used by the study to estimate nucleated cell counts. Profiling relied on immunoSEQ multiplex PCR, and the TCRdb table lists in-frame clones only, not all of them. Clone size and the V and J calls come from that table; the DNA yielded D and trimming. The data contain about 150,000 clones, 85% to 90% of them singletons. The germline V gene has CDR1 SGHDN and CDR2 FVKESK. This CDR3 has 14 amino acids. The V gene lost 3 bases and the J gene lost 3 bases, with 9 bases spanning the gap. The specimen was peripheral blood. This TCR derives from a human donor in a cohort sampled during active COVID-19. The gene calls are TRBV14 and TRBJ2-4; D not certain. The CDR3 protein is CASSHQIGKNIQYF. For the CDR3, the DNA is TGTGCCAGCAGCCACCAGATTGGCAAAAACATTCAGTACTTC.